This T cell receptor beta chain was observed in a study of T-cell reconstitution after alpha-beta-depleted transplantation in children. Study results and limitations: At around two months after transplant, the alpha-beta T cells were reportedly derived from several hundred expanded clones that came from non-depleted graft cells. Recipient T cells and thymic progenitors that survived were the source of the high TCRbeta diversity seen at day 60 in some patients. A year post-transplant, T-cell counts and diversity derived mostly from newly produced T cells.

Germline V gene data show CDR1 as DFQATT and CDR2 as SNEGSKA (reference sequence). V lost 1 base to trimming and J lost 7 bases; unmatched junction nucleotides: 15. This CDR3 comprises 18 residues. This clonotype was picked up many times. The antigen remains undetermined. Unique molecular identifiers were incorporated when the TCRbeta library was constructed. TCRdb re-analysed the PCR reads in MiXCR, keeping a single row per CDR3 protein. The table has 250,000 to 400,000 distinct CDR3 sequences, approximately 23% seen once. V is TRBV20-1 and J is TRBJ2-7, with 14 bases fitting TRBD2. The clonotype originates from a male patient younger than 18 who had a stem cell transplant for acute lymphoblastic leukemia, so the T cells may come from the graft donor. Sequencing was performed on PBMCs, mostly from graft donor cells, taken 180 days after TCRalphabeta/CD19-depleted stem cell transplant. DNA of the CDR3: TGCAGTGCTAGAGTCCCACGGGGACTAGCGGGAGTTCGTTTGGAGCAGTACTTC. This gives the protein CSARVPRGLAGVRLEQYF.